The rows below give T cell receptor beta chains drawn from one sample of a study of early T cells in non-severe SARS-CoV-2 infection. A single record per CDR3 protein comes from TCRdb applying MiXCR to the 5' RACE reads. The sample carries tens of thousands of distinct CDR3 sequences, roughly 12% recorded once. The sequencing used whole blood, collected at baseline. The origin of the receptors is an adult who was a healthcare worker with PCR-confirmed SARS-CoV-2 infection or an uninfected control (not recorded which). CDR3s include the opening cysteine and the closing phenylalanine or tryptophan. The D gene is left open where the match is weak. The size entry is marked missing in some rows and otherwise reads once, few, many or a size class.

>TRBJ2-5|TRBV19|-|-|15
TGTGCCAGTAGTTCACGGCATGGCCTCCAAGAGACCCAGTACTTC
CASSSRHGLQETQYF
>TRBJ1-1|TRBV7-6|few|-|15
TGTGCCAGCAGCTTCGGGGAGGGAATGAACACTGAAGCTTTCTTT
CASSFGEGMNTEAFF
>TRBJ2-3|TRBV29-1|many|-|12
TGCAGCTTCGGTACGGGAGCAGATACGCAGTATTTT
CSFGTGADTQYF
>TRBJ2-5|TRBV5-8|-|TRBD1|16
TGTGCCAGCAGCTTGCACGGGACAGGGGATGAAGAGACCCAGTACTTC
CASSLHGTGDEETQYF
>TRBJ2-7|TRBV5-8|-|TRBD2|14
TGTGCCAGCAGCTCACTAGCGGGGGGGCCCGAGCAGTACTTC
CASSSLAGGPEQYF
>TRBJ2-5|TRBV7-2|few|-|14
TGTGCCAGCAGCTTAGTTACAGGGAGAGAGACCCAGTACTTC
CASSLVTGRETQYF
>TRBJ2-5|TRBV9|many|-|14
TGTGCCAGCAGCGTAGCTCAAGAACTAGGGACCCAGTACTTC
CASSVAQELGTQYF
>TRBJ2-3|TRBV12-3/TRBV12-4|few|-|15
TGTGCCAGCAGTTTGTCCGCGGGTCCCACAGATACGCAGTATTTT
CASSLSAGPTDTQYF
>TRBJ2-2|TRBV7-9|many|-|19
TGTGCCAGCAGCTTCGTTCGGAGTTCGCCGGTCTCGAACACCGGGGAGCTGTTTTTT
CASSFVRSSPVSNTGELFF
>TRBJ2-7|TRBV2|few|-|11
TGTGCCAGCAGGGGTGGGAACGAGCAGTACTTC
CASRGGNEQYF
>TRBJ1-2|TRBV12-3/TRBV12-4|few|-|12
TGTGCCAGCAGTCCGGACATCTATGGCTACACCTTC
CASSPDIYGYTF
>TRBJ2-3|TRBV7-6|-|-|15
TGTGCCAGCAGCTTAGCTTACAGAAGCACAGATACGCAGTATTTT
CASSLAYRSTDTQYF
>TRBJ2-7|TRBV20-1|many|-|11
TGCAGTGCTAACTCAGGGTTCGAGCAGTACTTC
CSANSGFEQYF
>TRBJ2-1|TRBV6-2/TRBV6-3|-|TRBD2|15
TGTGCCAGCAGTTACCGTAGAGCGGGGGGGCCTGAGCAGTTCTTC
CASSYRRAGGPEQFF
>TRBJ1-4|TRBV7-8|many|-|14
TGTGCCAGCAGCACCGGGGCCTTAAATGAAAAACTGTTTTTT
CASSTGALNEKLFF
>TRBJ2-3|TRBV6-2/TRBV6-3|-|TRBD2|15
TGTGCCAGCACCTTAGGGACTAGCGGTACAGATACGCAGTATTTT
CASTLGTSGTDTQYF
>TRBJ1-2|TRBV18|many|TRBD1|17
TGTGCCAGCTCACCACTCCCCGGACAGGGGACGAACTATGGCTACACCTTC
CASSPLPGQGTNYGYTF
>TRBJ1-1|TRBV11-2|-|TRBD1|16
TGTGCCAGCAGCTGGCCCCGACAGGGCACGAACACTGAAGCTTTCTTT
CASSWPRQGTNTEAFF
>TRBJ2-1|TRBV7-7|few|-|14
TGTGCTAGCAGCTTAGCTGGAGTGGGCAATGAGCAGTTCTTC
CASSLAGVGNEQFF
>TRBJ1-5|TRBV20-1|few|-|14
TGCAGTGCTAGATCCGGGAGCGCCCATCAGCCCCAGCATTTT
CSARSGSAHQPQHF
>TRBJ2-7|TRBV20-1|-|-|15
TGCAGTGCAACGATCCAAACTCTTATGCCCTACGAGCAGTACTTC
CSATIQTLMPYEQYF
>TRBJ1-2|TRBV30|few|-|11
TGTGCTATAGATCGGGAATACGGCTACACCTTC
CAIDREYGYTF
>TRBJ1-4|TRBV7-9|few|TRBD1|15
TGTGCCAGCAGCTTAGGAACAGGGGGCCTTGAAAAACTGTTTTTT
CASSLGTGGLEKLFF
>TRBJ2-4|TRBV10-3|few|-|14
TGTGCCATCAGTGAGAGGCAGGGGGGAAACATTCAGTACTTC
CAISERQGGNIQYF
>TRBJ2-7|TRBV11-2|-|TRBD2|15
TGTGCCAGCAGCCATAGATCTAGCGGGGGTGGCGAGCAGTACTTC
CASSHRSSGGGEQYF
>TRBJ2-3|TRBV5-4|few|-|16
TGTGCCAGCAGCTTGGGGGGGGCTTCAAACACAGATACGCAGTATTTT
CASSLGGASNTDTQYF
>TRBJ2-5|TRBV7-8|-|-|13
TGTGCCAGCAGCCCTGGACTCCTAGAGACCCAGTACTTC
CASSPGLLETQYF
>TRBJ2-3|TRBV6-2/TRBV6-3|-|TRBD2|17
TGTGCCAGCAGTTACGGCGTTAGCGGGGGCCTGGGGGATACGCAGTATTTT
CASSYGVSGGLGDTQYF
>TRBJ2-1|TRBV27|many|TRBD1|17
TGTGCCAGCAGTTTAGGGACAGGGTGGGCTCTCGCGGATGAGCAGTTCTTC
CASSLGTGWALADEQFF
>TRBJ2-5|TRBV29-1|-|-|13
TGCAGCGTTGAACCGGTCGAGGAAGAGACCCAGTACTTC
CSVEPVEEETQYF
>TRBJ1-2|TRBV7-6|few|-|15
TGTGCCAGCAGCTTAGACGGTACTTCTAACTATGGCTACACCTTC
CASSLDGTSNYGYTF
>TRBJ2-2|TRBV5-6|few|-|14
TGTGCCAGCAGCCGGGGCGAGTACACCGGGGAGCTGTTTTTT
CASSRGEYTGELFF
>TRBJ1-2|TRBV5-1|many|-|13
TGCGCCAGCAGCGTTGACAGAGACTATGGCTACACCTTC
CASSVDRDYGYTF
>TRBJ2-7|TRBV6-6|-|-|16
TGTGCCAGCAGTTACTCCGGCGGGGTGAGCTCCTACGAGCAGTACTTC
CASSYSGGVSSYEQYF
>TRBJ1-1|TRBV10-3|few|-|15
TGTGCCATCAGCCACCGGGACCGCCTGAACACTGAAGCTTTCTTT
CAISHRDRLNTEAFF
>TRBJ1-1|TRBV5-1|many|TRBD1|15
TGCGCCAGCAGCCCGCCGGACAGGTGGAACACTGAAGCTTTCTTT
CASSPPDRWNTEAFF
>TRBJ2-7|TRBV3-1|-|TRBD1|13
TGTGCCACACGACAGGGGGCCAGCTACGAGCAGTACTTC
CATRQGASYEQYF
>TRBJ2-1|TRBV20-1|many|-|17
TGCAGTGCTAGAGATTACCGAGAGGTCAGCTCCTACAATGAGCAGTTCTTC
CSARDYREVSSYNEQFF
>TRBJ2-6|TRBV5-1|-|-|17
TGCGCCAGCGCAGCGTTAGGGGTCGCCTCTGGGGCCAACGTCCTGACTTTC
CASAALGVASGANVLTF
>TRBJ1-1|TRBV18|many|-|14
TGTGCCAGCTCACCACACCAGGACAGCACTGAAGCTTTCTTT
CASSPHQDSTEAFF
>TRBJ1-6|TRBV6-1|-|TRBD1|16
TGTGCCAGCAGCCATCCCGGGACAGATGGGACCGTACCCCTCCACTTT
CASSHPGTDGTVPLHF
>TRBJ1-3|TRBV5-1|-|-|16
TGCGCCAGCAGCTTTGGACTAAAGGGCTCTGGAAACACCATATATTTT
CASSFGLKGSGNTIYF
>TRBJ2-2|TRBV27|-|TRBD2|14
TGTGCCAGCAGTTTACGGCGGGGGACCGGGGAGCTGTTTTTT
CASSLRRGTGELFF
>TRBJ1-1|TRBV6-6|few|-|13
TGTGCCAGCAGTTATATAGTGAACACTGAAGCTTTCTTT
CASSYIVNTEAFF
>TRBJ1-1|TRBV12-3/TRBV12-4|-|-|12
TGTGCCAGCGCTCGGTCAGACACTGAAGCTTTCTTT
CASARSDTEAFF
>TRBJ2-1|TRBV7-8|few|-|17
TGTGCCAGCAGTTTAGGACTGCTGGCCCTTTCGCACAATGAGCAGTTCTTC
CASSLGLLALSHNEQFF
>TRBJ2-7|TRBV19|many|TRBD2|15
TGTGCCAGTAGCCGTACTAGCGGGGGATTCTACGAGCAGTACTTC
CASSRTSGGFYEQYF
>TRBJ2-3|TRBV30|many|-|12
TGTGCCTGGGGGGGCGACACAGATACGCAGTATTTT
CAWGGDTDTQYF
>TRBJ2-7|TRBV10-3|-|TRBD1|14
TGTGCCATCAGTGGACAGGGTCGCTCCTACGAGCAGTACTTC
CAISGQGRSYEQYF
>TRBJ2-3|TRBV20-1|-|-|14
TGCAGTGCTAGCGGGACCGTAAGTCACTCCTCGCAGTATTTT
CSASGTVSHSSQYF
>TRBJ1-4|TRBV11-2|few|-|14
TGTGCCAGCAGCCCGGGGGGTGGGGTCGAAAAACTGTTTTTT
CASSPGGGVEKLFF
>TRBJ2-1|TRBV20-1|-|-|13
TGCAGTGCGGATAGGGGGTCTTACAATGAGCAGTTCTTC
CSADRGSYNEQFF
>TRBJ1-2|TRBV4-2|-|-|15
TGTGCCAGCAGCCAAGACGGGCAGACCCCCTATGGCTACACCTTC
CASSQDGQTPYGYTF
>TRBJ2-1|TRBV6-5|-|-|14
TGTGCCAGCAGCCCCCGATACGGGTACAATGAGCAGTTCTTC
CASSPRYGYNEQFF
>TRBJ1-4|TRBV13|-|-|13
TGTGCCAGCAGCTTAGGGTCCGGTGAAAAACTGTTTTTT
CASSLGSGEKLFF